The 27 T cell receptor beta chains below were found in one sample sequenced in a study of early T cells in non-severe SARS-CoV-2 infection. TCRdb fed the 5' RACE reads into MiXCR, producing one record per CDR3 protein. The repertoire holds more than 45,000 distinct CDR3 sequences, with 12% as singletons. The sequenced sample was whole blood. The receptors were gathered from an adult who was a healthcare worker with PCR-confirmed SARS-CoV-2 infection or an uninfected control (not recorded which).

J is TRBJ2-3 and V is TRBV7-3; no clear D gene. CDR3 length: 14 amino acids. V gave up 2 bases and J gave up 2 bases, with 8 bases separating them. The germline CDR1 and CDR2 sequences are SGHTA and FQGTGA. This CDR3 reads CASSLGSITDTQYF. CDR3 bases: TGTGCCAGCAGCTTAGGGTCCATCACAGATACGCAGTATTTT. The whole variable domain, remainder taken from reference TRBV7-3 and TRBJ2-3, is GAGVSQTPSNKVTEKGKYVELRCDPISGHTALYWYRQSLGQGPEFLIYFQGTGAADDSGLPNDRFFAVRPEGSVSTLKIQRTERGDSAVYLCASSLGSITDTQYFGPGTRLTVL.

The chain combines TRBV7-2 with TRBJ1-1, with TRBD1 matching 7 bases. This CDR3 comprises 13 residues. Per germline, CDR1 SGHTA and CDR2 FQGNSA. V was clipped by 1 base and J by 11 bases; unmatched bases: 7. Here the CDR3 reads CASSLVQGERAFF. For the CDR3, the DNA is TGTGCCAGCAGCTTAGTCCAGGGGGAACGGGCTTTCTTT. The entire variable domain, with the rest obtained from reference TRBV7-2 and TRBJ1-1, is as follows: GAGVSQSPSNKVTEKGKDVELRCDPISGHTALYWYRQSLGQGLEFLIYFQGNSAPDKSGLPSDRFSAERTGGSVSTLTIQRTQQEDSAVYLCASSLVQGERAFFGQGTRLTVV.

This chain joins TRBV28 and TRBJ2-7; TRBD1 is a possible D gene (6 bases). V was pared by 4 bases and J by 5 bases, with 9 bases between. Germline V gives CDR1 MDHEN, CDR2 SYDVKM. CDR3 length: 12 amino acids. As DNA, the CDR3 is TGTGCCAGCAGTTCAGGGGCTCACGAGCAGTACTTC. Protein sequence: CASSSGAHEQYF.

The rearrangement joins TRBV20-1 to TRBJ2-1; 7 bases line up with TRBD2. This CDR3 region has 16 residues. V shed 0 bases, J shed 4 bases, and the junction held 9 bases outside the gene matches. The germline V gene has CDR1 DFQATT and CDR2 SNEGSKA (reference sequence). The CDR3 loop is CSARDLRREQYNEQFF. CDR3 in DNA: TGCAGTGCTAGAGATCTAAGGCGGGAGCAGTACAATGAGCAGTTCTTC.

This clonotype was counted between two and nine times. The DNA for the CDR3 is TGTGCCAGCAGCCAAGAGGTAGGGCGAGGAGCTTTCTTT. Protein product: CASSQEVGRGAFF. The V gene is TRBV3-1, the J gene TRBJ1-1; the D is unclear. The germline V gene encodes CDR1 LGHDT and CDR2 YNNKEL (reference sequence). Trimming took 0 bases from V and 10 from J, leaving 12 bases between them. The CDR3 has 13 amino acids. The whole variable domain, remainder taken from reference TRBV3-1 and TRBJ1-1, is DTAVSQTPKYLVTQMGNDKSIKCEQNLGHDTMYWYKQDSKKFLKIMFSYNNKELIINETVPNRFSPKSPDKAHLNLHINSLELGDSAVYFCASSQEVGRGAFFGQGTRLTVV.

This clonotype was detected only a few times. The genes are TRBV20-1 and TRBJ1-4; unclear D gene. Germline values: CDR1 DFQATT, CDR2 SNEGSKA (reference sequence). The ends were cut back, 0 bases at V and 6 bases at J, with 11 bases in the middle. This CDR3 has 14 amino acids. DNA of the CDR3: TGCAGTGCTAGAGATCGAGGCGGGGATGAAAAACTGTTTTTT. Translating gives CSARDRGGDEKLFF.

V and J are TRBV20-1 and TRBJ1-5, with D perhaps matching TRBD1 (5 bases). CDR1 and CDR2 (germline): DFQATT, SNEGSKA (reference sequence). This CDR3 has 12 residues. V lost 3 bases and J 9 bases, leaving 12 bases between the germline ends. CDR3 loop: CSARGEGRPQHF. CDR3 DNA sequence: TGCAGTGCTAGGGGGGAGGGGAGGCCCCAGCATTTT.

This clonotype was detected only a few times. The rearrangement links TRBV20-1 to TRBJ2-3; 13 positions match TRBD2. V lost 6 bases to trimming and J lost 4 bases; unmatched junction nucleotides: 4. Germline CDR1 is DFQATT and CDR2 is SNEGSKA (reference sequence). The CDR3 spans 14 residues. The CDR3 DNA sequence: TGCAGTGCCACTAGCGGGAGGGAGGCAGATACGCAGTATTTT. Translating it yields CSATSGREADTQYF.

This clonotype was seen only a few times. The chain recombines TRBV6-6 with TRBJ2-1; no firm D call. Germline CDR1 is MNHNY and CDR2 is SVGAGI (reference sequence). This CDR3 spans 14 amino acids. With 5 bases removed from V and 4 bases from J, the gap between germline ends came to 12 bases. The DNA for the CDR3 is TGTGCCAGCAGTCCCCTAAGAGATTACAATGAGCAGTTCTTC. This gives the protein CASSPLRDYNEQFF.

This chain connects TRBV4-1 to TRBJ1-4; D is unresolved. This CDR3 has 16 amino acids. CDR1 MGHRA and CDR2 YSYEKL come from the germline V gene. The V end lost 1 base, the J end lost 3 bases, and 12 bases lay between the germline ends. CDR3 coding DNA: TGCGCCAGCAGCCAAGCGATCCCACGGCCTAATGAAAAACTGTTTTTT. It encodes CASSQAIPRPNEKLFF.

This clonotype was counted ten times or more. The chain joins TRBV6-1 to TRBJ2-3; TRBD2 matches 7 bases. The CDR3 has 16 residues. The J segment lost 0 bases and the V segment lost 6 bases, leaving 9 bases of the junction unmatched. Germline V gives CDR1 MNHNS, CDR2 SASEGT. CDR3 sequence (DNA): TGTGCCAGCAGATCCGGACTAGTCCTAAGCACAGATACGCAGTATTTT. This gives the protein CASRSGLVLSTDTQYF.

The CDR3 nucleotides are TGCAGTGGGCAGGGTCTCTACGAGCAGTACTTC. It is translated as CSGQGLYEQYF. V gene TRBV20-1 combines with J gene TRBJ2-7, with D maybe TRBD1 (5 bases). Deletions cut 7 bases from V and 3 bases from J, with 10 bases between. Germline V gene sequence: CDR1 DFQATT, CDR2 SNEGSKA (reference sequence). This CDR3 region has 11 residues.

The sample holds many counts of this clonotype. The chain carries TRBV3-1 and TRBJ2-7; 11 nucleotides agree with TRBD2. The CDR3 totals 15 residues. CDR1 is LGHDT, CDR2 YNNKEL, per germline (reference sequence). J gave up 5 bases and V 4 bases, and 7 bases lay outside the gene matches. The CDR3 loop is CASSPITSGSHEQYF. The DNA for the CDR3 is TGTGCCAGCAGCCCTATAACTAGCGGGAGTCACGAGCAGTACTTC.

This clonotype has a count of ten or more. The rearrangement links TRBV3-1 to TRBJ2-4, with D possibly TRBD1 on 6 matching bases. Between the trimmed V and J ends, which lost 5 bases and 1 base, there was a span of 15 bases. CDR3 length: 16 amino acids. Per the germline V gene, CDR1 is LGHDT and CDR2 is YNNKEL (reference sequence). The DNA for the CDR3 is TGTGCCAGCAGCACACGGCTCAGGGGTGCCAAAAACATTCAGTACTTC. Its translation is CASSTRLRGAKNIQYF.

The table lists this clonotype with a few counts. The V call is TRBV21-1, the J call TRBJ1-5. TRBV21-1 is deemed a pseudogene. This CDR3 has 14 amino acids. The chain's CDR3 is CASSKAEVAQPQHF. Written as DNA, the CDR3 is TGTGCCAGCAGCAAAGCGGAGGTAGCTCAGCCCCAGCATTTT.

The CDR3: CSASGMLAGGVSSYEQYF. CDR3 DNA sequence: TGCAGTGCTAGTGGGATGCTAGCGGGAGGCGTGAGCTCCTACGAGCAGTACTTC. The chain recombines TRBV20-1 with TRBJ2-7; 11 bases line up with TRBD2. The germline V gene has CDR1 DFQATT and CDR2 SNEGSKA (reference sequence). Germline trimming cut 3 bases from V and 0 bases from J; bases unmatched to any gene: 13. The CDR3 is 18 amino acids.

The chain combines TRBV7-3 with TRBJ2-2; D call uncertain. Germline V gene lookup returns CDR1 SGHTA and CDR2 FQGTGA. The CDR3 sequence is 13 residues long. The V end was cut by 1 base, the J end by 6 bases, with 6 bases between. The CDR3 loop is CASSLKLSGELFF. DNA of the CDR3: TGTGCCAGCAGCTTAAAACTATCCGGGGAGCTGTTTTTT.

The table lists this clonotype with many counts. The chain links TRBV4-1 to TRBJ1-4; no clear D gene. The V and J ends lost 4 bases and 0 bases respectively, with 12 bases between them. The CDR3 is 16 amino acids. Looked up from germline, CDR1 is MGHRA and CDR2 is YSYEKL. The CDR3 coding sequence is TGCGCCAGCAGCCCCAGGTCGGCAGCAACTAATGAAAAACTGTTTTTT. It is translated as CASSPRSAATNEKLFF.

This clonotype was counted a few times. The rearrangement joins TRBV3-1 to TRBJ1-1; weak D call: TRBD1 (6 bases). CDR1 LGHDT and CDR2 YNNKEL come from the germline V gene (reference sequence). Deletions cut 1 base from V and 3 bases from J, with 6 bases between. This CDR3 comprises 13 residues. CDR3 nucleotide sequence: TGTGCCAGCAGCCAAGCAGGGGACACTGAAGCTTTCTTT. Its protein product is CASSQAGDTEAFF.

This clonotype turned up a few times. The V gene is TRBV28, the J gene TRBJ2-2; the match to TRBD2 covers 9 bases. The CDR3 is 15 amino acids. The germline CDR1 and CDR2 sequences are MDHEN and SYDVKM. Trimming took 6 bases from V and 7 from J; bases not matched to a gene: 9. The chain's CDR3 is CASSISGSRSGELFF. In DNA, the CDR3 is TGTGCCAGCAGCATTAGCGGGAGCCGTAGCGGGGAGCTGTTTTTT.

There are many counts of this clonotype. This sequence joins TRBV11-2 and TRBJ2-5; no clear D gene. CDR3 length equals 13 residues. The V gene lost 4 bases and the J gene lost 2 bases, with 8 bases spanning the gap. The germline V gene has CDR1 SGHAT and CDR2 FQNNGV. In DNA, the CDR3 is TGTGCCAGCAGCTCCGGGCTTCAAGAGACCCAGTACTTC. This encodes CASSSGLQETQYF.

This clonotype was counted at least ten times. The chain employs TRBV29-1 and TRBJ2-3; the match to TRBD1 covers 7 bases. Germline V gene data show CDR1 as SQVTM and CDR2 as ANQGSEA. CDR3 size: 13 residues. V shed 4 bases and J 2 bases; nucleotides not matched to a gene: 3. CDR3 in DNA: TGCAGCGTTGTGGGACAGTACACAGATACGCAGTATTTT. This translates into CSVVGQYTDTQYF.

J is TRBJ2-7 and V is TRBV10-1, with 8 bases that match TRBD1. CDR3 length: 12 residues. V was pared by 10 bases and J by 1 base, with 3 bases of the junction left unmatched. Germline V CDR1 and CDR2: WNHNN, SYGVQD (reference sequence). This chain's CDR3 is CAIGTGSYEQYF. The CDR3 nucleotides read TGCGCCATTGGGACAGGTTCCTACGAGCAGTACTTC.

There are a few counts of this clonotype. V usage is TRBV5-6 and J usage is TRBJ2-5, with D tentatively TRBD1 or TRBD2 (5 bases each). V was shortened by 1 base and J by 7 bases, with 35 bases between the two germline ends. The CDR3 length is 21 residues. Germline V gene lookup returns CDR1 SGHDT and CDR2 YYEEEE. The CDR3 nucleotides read TGTGCCAGCAGCTTGCGTCCGGGGCAATTAGGCGGTCCTGGGAAGACGGGGACCCAGTACTTC. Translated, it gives CASSLRPGQLGGPGKTGTQYF.

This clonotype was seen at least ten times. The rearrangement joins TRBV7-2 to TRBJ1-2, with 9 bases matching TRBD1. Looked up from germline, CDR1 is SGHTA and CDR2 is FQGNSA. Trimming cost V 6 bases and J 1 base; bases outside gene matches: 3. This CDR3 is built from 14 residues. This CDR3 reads CASRYRGHNYGYTF. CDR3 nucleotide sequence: TGTGCCAGCAGGTACAGGGGGCATAACTATGGCTACACCTTC.

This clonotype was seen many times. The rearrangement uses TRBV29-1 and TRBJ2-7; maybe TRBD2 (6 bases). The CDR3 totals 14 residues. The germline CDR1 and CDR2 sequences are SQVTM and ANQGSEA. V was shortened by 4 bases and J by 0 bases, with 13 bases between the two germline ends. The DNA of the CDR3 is TGCAGCGTTGGAAGGGGAGGTAGCTCCTACGAGCAGTACTTC. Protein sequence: CSVGRGGSSYEQYF.

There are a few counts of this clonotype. The CDR3 reads CASSLTATGLGHRNTQYF. CDR3 DNA: TGTGCCAGCAGTTTAACGGCGACGGGTCTCGGCCATAGGAATACGCAGTATTTT. V gene TRBV28 combines with J gene TRBJ2-3; D not resolved. Germline CDR1 reads MDHEN; CDR2 reads SYDVKM. V was cut by 2 bases and J by 7 bases, with 25 bases left in between. This CDR3 spans 18 amino acids. Together with reference TRBV28 and TRBJ2-3, the CDR3 gives the full variable domain: DVKVTQSSRYLVKRTGEKVFLECVQDMDHENMFWYRQDPGLGLRLIYFSYDVKMKEKGDIPEGYSVSREKKERFSLILESASTNQTSMYLCASSLTATGLGHRNTQYFGPGTRLTVL.